This T cell receptor (beta chain) was found in a study of T cell changes during pregnancy in multiple sclerosis. The method was immunoSEQ multiplex PCR; TCRdb's version includes in-frame clones alone and lacks a portion of them. The table shows approximately 29,000 clones, with 80% to 95% occurring only once. Germline-derived CDR1 and CDR2 are LNHDA and SQIVND (reference sequence). The CDR3 loop spans 16 amino acids. V was pared by 0 bases and J by 1 base, with 12 bases between. This receptor was obtained from a female donor with multiple sclerosis, enrolled in a pregnancy study. The chain has TRBV19 and TRBJ1-2, with D hard to call. The sequencing used CD8+ T cells from peripheral blood mononuclear cells, collected before pregnancy. Here the CDR3 DNA reads TGTGCCAGTAGTATAGATCCAGGAGGCTTTAACTATGGCTACACCTTC. It is translated as CASSIDPGGFNYGYTF. Full variable domain (remainder filled in from reference TRBV19 and TRBJ1-2): DGGITQSPKYLFRKEGQNVTLSCEQNLNHDAMYWYRQDPGQGLRLIYYSQIVNDFQKGDIAEGYSVSREKKESFPLTVTSAQKNPTAFYLCASSIDPGGFNYGYTFGSGTRLTVV.